Listed below are T cell receptor beta chains from one sample, sequenced in a study of shared clonotypes between healthy human individuals. Method: immunoSEQ multiplex PCR; TCRdb's copy keeps in-frame clones and lacks some. The table has just under 350,000 clones, around four fifths seen once. The sequenced sample consisted of memory CD4+ T cells sorted from blood. The receptors here all came from a man aged 25-45 years in good health. CDR3s include the opening cysteine and the closing phenylalanine or tryptophan. A D gene is named only where the DNA matches it firmly. Where a row states a size, it is once, few, many or the class of an expanded clone; other rows omit it.

V: TRBV10-3; J: TRBJ2-5; D: .; size: .; DNA: TGTGCCATCAGTGCCTTACGAGAGACCCAGTACTTC; CDR3: CAISALRETQYF
V: TRBV19; J: TRBJ1-5; D: .; size: once; DNA: TGTGCCAGCCGCTATCAGGGCAATCAGCCCCAGCATTTT; CDR3: CASRYQGNQPQHF
V: TRBV5-6; J: TRBJ2-7; D: .; size: .; DNA: TGTGCCAGCAGCTTCTTTGGCAGGGCCATTGCCTACGAGCAGTACTTC; CDR3: CASSFFGRAIAYEQYF
V: TRBV11-2; J: TRBJ2-1; D: .; size: .; DNA: TGTGCCAGCAGCCGGGCCTACAATGAGCAGTTCTTC; CDR3: CASSRAYNEQFF
V: TRBV7-6; J: TRBJ1-1; D: .; size: once; DNA: TGTGCCAGCAGCTTATCTTCAGGGATGAACACTGAAGCTTTCTTT; CDR3: CASSLSSGMNTEAFF
V: TRBV11-2; J: TRBJ2-7; D: TRBD1; size: .; DNA: TGTGCCAGCAGCTCAGTTAGGCCGACAGGGAGTTTCCCCTTC; CDR3: CASSSVRPTGSFPF
V: TRBV11-3; J: TRBJ2-1; D: TRBD1; size: .; DNA: TGTGCCAGCAGCCGAGGACAGGGAGACGTCAATGAGCAGTTCTTC; CDR3: CASSRGQGDVNEQFF
V: TRBV5-1; J: TRBJ2-1; D: TRBD2; size: .; DNA: TGCGCCAGCAGCTCGTTAGGACTAGCGGACAATGAGCAGTTCTTC; CDR3: CASSSLGLADNEQFF
V: TRBV30; J: TRBJ1-4; D: .; size: .; DNA: TGTGCCTGGAGGGGGGGACTCCCAGATTCCGGTCCGCTAAGTAATGAAAAACTGTTTTTT; CDR3: CAWRGGLPDSGPLSNEKLFF
V: TRBV7-9; J: TRBJ1-2; D: TRBD1; size: few; DNA: TGTGCCAGCAGCTCGGGACAGCCTGGGGGAGGCTACACCTTC; CDR3: CASSSGQPGGGYTF
V: TRBV7-4; J: TRBJ2-7; D: TRBD2; size: .; DNA: TGTGCCAGCAGCTTTTCTAGCGGGAGGCTCGACGAGCAGTACTTC; CDR3: CASSFSSGRLDEQYF
V: TRBV7-3; J: TRBJ2-2; D: .; size: many; DNA: TGTGCCAGCAGCATCCTGAACACCGGGGAGCTGTTTTTT; CDR3: CASSILNTGELFF
V: TRBV7-6; J: TRBJ2-5; D: TRBD2; size: many; DNA: TGTGCCAGCAGTTCTGAGCCGGGACTAGCGGCGACTAAGACCCAGTACTTC; CDR3: CASSSEPGLAATKTQYF
V: TRBV25-1; J: TRBJ2-5; D: .; size: .; DNA: TGTGCCAGCAGTGAAGGAAGACAAGCGTACCAAGAGACCCAGTACTTC; CDR3: CASSEGRQAYQETQYF
V: TRBV19; J: TRBJ2-1; D: .; size: few; DNA: TGTGCCAGTAGTATGTCGCGGAGCTCCTACAATGAGCAGTTCTTC; CDR3: CASSMSRSSYNEQFF
V: TRBV11-2; J: TRBJ2-3; D: TRBD2; size: .; DNA: TGTGCCAGCAGCATTAGCGGGAGAGTCACAGATACGCAGTATTTT; CDR3: CASSISGRVTDTQYF
V: TRBV11-2; J: TRBJ1-5; D: .; size: .; DNA: TGTGCCAGCAACTCGGGACGGCTAATTCAGCCCCAGCATTTT; CDR3: CASNSGRLIQPQHF
V: TRBV7-2; J: TRBJ2-2; D: TRBD1; size: .; DNA: TGTGCCAGCAGCTTAGAGGGGGCCGCCGGGGAGCTGTTTTTT; CDR3: CASSLEGAAGELFF
V: TRBV11-2; J: TRBJ2-5; D: .; size: .; DNA: TGTGCCAGCAGCCAAAACGGGCGGGAGACCCAGTACTTC; CDR3: CASSQNGRETQYF
V: TRBV5-5; J: TRBJ2-5; D: .; size: .; DNA: TGTGCCAGCAGCTTCGCAGGCAGACAAGAGACCCAGTACTTC; CDR3: CASSFAGRQETQYF
V: TRBV29-1; J: TRBJ2-1; D: .; size: .; DNA: TGCAGCGTTGTAGGGTCAGAAAATTCCTACAATGAGCAGTTCTTC; CDR3: CSVVGSENSYNEQFF
V: TRBV14; J: TRBJ2-3; D: .; size: .; DNA: TGTGCCAGCAGCCAAGGGGGCGGCCTAGCTCTCATCGTTTCCGAGCCGCAGTATTTT; CDR3: CASSQGGGLALIVSEPQYF
V: TRBV5-8; J: TRBJ1-5; D: .; size: .; DNA: TGTGCCAGCAGCTTGGCAGATTCGTTCGGCAATCAGCCCCAGCATTTT; CDR3: CASSLADSFGNQPQHF
V: TRBV2; J: TRBJ2-5; D: TRBD2; size: .; DNA: TGTGCCCCCAGTGGGGGAGATAGCGGGAGCCGAGAGACCCAGTACTTC; CDR3: CAPSGGDSGSRETQYF
V: TRBV6-1; J: TRBJ1-4; D: TRBD1; size: .; DNA: TGTGCCAGCAGCGACAGGGGTAGTGAAAAACTGTTTTTT; CDR3: CASSDRGSEKLFF
V: TRBV12-5; J: TRBJ1-1; D: .; size: .; DNA: TGTGCTAGTGGTTTGGTACTCCCAGGACGAAGGACTGAAGCTTTCTTT; CDR3: CASGLVLPGRRTEAFF
V: TRBV28; J: TRBJ1-5; D: .; size: few; DNA: TGTGCCAGCAGTTTGGATCGTAGAACCGGGATGAGGTGGAATCAGCCCCAGCATTTT; CDR3: CASSLDRRTGMRWNQPQHF
V: TRBV5-1; J: TRBJ1-3; D: .; size: once; DNA: TGCGCCAGCAGCTTGGGATACGGCTTTGGAAACACCATATATTTT; CDR3: CASSLGYGFGNTIYF
V: TRBV25-1; J: TRBJ2-7; D: TRBD2; size: .; DNA: TGTGCCAGCAGTGAATTAGGGACTAGCGGGATCGCCGAGCAGTACTTC; CDR3: CASSELGTSGIAEQYF
V: TRBV6-8; J: TRBJ1-1; D: .; size: .; DNA: TGTGCCAGCAGTTACGGGCAGGGTGGCACTGAAGCTTTCTTT; CDR3: CASSYGQGGTEAFF
V: TRBV4-2; J: TRBJ2-1; D: TRBD1; size: many; DNA: TGTGCCAGCAGCTGGGACAGGAATGAGCAGTTCTTC; CDR3: CASSWDRNEQFF
V: TRBV28; J: TRBJ1-2; D: TRBD1; size: .; DNA: TGTGCCAGCAGTTTATTGGCAGGGACAGGTGGGGGCTACACCTTC; CDR3: CASSLLAGTGGGYTF
V: TRBV6-5; J: TRBJ1-6; D: .; size: .; DNA: TGTGCCAGCAGGGCGCCAGACAGTTATAATTCACCCCTCCACTTT; CDR3: CASRAPDSYNSPLHF
V: TRBV7-3; J: TRBJ2-2; D: .; size: .; DNA: TGTGCCAGCAGCTTAATGGCCCCAGGTGGTGGCACCGGGGAGCTGTTTTTT; CDR3: CASSLMAPGGGTGELFF
V: TRBV7-2; J: TRBJ2-1; D: .; size: .; DNA: TGTGCCAGCAGCTTAGCGGGTCGGAGCTCCTACAATGAGCAGTTCTTC; CDR3: CASSLAGRSSYNEQFF
V: TRBV5-5; J: TRBJ1-4; D: .; size: .; DNA: TGTGCCAGCAGCTTGGTGCCAGGACGGACGTTACGGGGAGAAAAACTGTTTTTT; CDR3: CASSLVPGRTLRGEKLFF
V: TRBV5-1; J: TRBJ2-3; D: .; size: .; DNA: TGCGCCAGCAGCCCGAGAACCCCCGAGACCACAGATACGCAGTATTTT; CDR3: CASSPRTPETTDTQYF
V: TRBV7-2; J: TRBJ2-7; D: TRBD2; size: .; DNA: TGTGCCAGCAGCCTGTTGGGACCAAGCGGGAGTATGTACGAGCAGTACTTC; CDR3: CASSLLGPSGSMYEQYF
V: TRBV28; J: TRBJ2-5; D: TRBD1; size: .; DNA: TGTGCCAGCAGTATACTGGGACAGCAAGAGACCCAGTACTTC; CDR3: CASSILGQQETQYF
V: TRBV28; J: TRBJ2-3; D: .; size: .; DNA: TGTGCCAGCAGGGGAGAGAGGGATACGCAGTATTTT; CDR3: CASRGERDTQYF
V: TRBV5-1; J: TRBJ2-7; D: .; size: .; DNA: TGCGCCAGCAGCTTGGGGGCTTCGGGGCCCTCCTACGAGCAGTACTTC; CDR3: CASSLGASGPSYEQYF
V: TRBV9; J: TRBJ2-1; D: TRBD2; size: .; DNA: TGTGCCAGCAGCCTAAGTTGGGTAGCGGGGGCGGGTGAGCAGTTCTTC; CDR3: CASSLSWVAGAGEQFF
V: TRBV7-8; J: TRBJ2-5; D: .; size: few; DNA: TGTGCCAGCAGCTTAGCATTTGAGACCCAGTACTTC; CDR3: CASSLAFETQYF
V: TRBV7-6; J: TRBJ2-7; D: .; size: .; DNA: TGTGCCAGCAGAAAGACGTACAGCTCCTACGAGCAGTACTTC; CDR3: CASRKTYSSYEQYF
V: TRBV5-4; J: TRBJ2-1; D: TRBD2; size: few; DNA: TGTGCCAGCAGCTTCCCACCAGCGGGAGGGGGCAATGAGCAGTTCTTC; CDR3: CASSFPPAGGGNEQFF
V: TRBV9; J: TRBJ1-3; D: .; size: .; DNA: TGTGCCAGCAGCTTAGACCCCGATGGAAACACCATATATTTT; CDR3: CASSLDPDGNTIYF
V: TRBV2; J: TRBJ2-3; D: .; size: few; DNA: TGTGCCAGCAGTGAATACAGGAGCACAGATACGCAGTATTTT; CDR3: CASSEYRSTDTQYF
V: TRBV2; J: TRBJ2-3; D: TRBD2; size: once; DNA: TGTGCCAGCAGTCTGGGACTAGCGGGAGCAGATACGCAGTATTTT; CDR3: CASSLGLAGADTQYF
V: TRBV28; J: TRBJ2-5; D: .; size: once; DNA: TGTGCCAGCACCAAACCTCTCGACGGGAAGAGGGAGACCCAGTACTTC; CDR3: CASTKPLDGKRETQYF
V: TRBV10-1; J: TRBJ2-5; D: .; size: .; DNA: TGCGCCAGCAGTGAAGTAATAAGTTCAGAGACCCAGTACTTC; CDR3: CASSEVISSETQYF
V: TRBV2; J: TRBJ2-7; D: TRBD1; size: few; DNA: TGTGCCAGCAGAGAGGACAGGGATGGGAACGAGCAGTACTTC; CDR3: CASREDRDGNEQYF
V: TRBV9; J: TRBJ2-3; D: .; size: .; DNA: TGTGCCAGCAGCACAAGCTGGGGAGATACGCAGTATTTT; CDR3: CASSTSWGDTQYF
V: TRBV19; J: TRBJ1-2; D: TRBD1; size: .; DNA: TGTGCCAGTCGTCTCGGACAGGGCCTAAATAACTATGGCTACACCTTC; CDR3: CASRLGQGLNNYGYTF
V: TRBV28; J: TRBJ1-2; D: TRBD1; size: once; DNA: TGTGCCAGCAGTTCAGGGGGCGCGGTGAACTATGGCTACACCTTC; CDR3: CASSSGGAVNYGYTF
V: TRBV9; J: TRBJ2-5; D: .; size: .; DNA: TGTGCCAGCAGCGTAGAAGAGGGGACCCAGTACTTC; CDR3: CASSVEEGTQYF